These T cell receptor beta chains were read from a single sample in a study of blood T cells in healthy people across ages. MiXCR was run by TCRdb on the 5' RACE reads, yielding one entry per CDR3 protein. The sample consists of around 1,900,000 distinct CDR3 sequences, around 40% of them appearing once. Input material: blood. These receptor sequences come from a human donor in good health. Both conserved end residues are part of each CDR3. The order of the fields is J gene, clone size, D gene, V gene, CDR3 length, CDR3 protein, CDR3 DNA. D genes are given only for firm matches. Rows give clone size only sometimes, using once, few, many, or a class for an expanded clone.

TRBJ2-5 | . | . | TRBV6-2/TRBV6-3 | 16 | CASSYVGGGPGETQYF | TGTGCCAGCAGTTACGTCGGCGGGGGCCCCGGGGAGACCCAGTACTTC
TRBJ2-3 | . | TRBD2 | TRBV7-3 | 17 | CASSPKQAGISTDTQYF | TGTGCCAGCAGCCCCAAGCAAGCGGGGATAAGCACAGATACGCAGTATTTT
TRBJ2-3 | few | . | TRBV11-2 | 15 | CASSRDRDIADTQYF | TGTGCCAGCAGCCGTGACCGGGACATCGCAGATACGCAGTATTTT
TRBJ2-5 | . | . | TRBV5-1 | 15 | CASSLGIRVQETQYF | TGCGCCAGCAGCTTGGGGATTCGGGTCCAAGAGACCCAGTACTTC
TRBJ1-2 | . | . | TRBV2 | 16 | CASTSQVGRANYGYTF | TGTGCCAGCACGTCCCAGGTTGGGAGAGCTAACTATGGCTACACCTTC
TRBJ2-1 | many | TRBD2 | TRBV2 | 14 | CASGAGVSYNEQFF | TGTGCCAGCGGAGCGGGGGTTTCGTACAATGAGCAGTTCTTC
TRBJ2-1 | few | . | TRBV4-3 | 15 | CASSQNRETNNEQFF | TGCGCCAGCAGCCAAAACCGGGAGACGAACAATGAGCAGTTCTTC
TRBJ2-3 | once | . | TRBV21-1 | 15 | CASSKRPRGADTQYF | TGTGCCAGCAGCAAACGGCCTAGGGGGGCAGATACGCAGTATTTT
TRBJ1-5 | once | TRBD1 | TRBV12-3/TRBV12-4 | 16 | CASSLLGGGPNQPQHF | TGTGCCAGCAGTTTATTGGGAGGGGGCCCTAATCAGCCCCAGCATTTT
TRBJ2-7 | few | TRBD2 | TRBV20-1 | 14 | CSARAERGPYEQYF | TGCAGTGCTAGAGCCGAGCGGGGTCCCTACGAGCAGTACTTC
TRBJ2-1 | . | . | TRBV10-3 | 12 | CAIGESWLEQFF | TGTGCCATCGGTGAGTCGTGGCTTGAGCAGTTCTTC
TRBJ2-4 | many | . | TRBV12-3/TRBV12-4 | 15 | CASSYDSPPRNIQYF | TGTGCCAGCAGCTACGATTCCCCTCCCCGGAACATTCAGTACTTC
TRBJ1-4 | . | . | TRBV20-1 | 13 | CSARDYRVEKLFF | TGCAGTGCTAGAGATTACAGGGTTGAAAAACTGTTTTTT
TRBJ2-7 | . | TRBD1 | TRBV7-9 | 14 | CASSSLTGFYEQYF | TGTGCCAGCAGCTCACTGACAGGGTTCTACGAGCAGTACTTC
TRBJ2-2 | . | . | TRBV6-1 | 17 | CASSEGWGGSGTGELFF | TGTGCCAGCAGTGAAGGATGGGGCGGTTCGGGGACCGGGGAGCTGTTTTTT
TRBJ1-1 | few | . | TRBV7-2 | 16 | CASSPGGSELNTEAFF | TGTGCCAGCAGCCCAGGCGGGTCGGAATTGAACACTGAAGCTTTCTTT
TRBJ2-1 | . | TRBD2 | TRBV2 | 16 | CASATSGGAFYNEQFF | TGTGCCAGCGCGACTAGCGGGGGGGCTTTTTACAATGAGCAGTTCTTC
TRBJ2-7 | . | TRBD1 | TRBV11-2 | 15 | CASSFNGQGAYEQYF | TGTGCCAGCAGCTTTAATGGACAGGGGGCATACGAGCAGTACTTC
TRBJ2-1 | few | . | TRBV5-1 | 15 | CASSPLHPTENEQFF | TGCGCCAGCAGCCCCCTCCACCCGACAGAAAATGAGCAGTTCTTC
TRBJ2-5 | few | . | TRBV7-3 | 14 | CASSLTSSGEKQYF | TGTGCCAGCAGCTTAACGTCTTCCGGGGAGAAGCAGTACTTC
TRBJ1-1 | . | TRBD1 | TRBV6-2/TRBV6-3 | 14 | CATLNTGEGTEAFF | TGTGCCACCCTCAATACAGGGGAGGGGACTGAAGCTTTCTTT
TRBJ2-7 | few | TRBD1 | TRBV28 | 16 | CASSPPGQGKIDEQYF | TGTGCCAGCAGCCCACCCGGACAGGGGAAGATCGACGAGCAGTACTTC
TRBJ1-1 | few | . | TRBV19 | 16 | CASSIGGRGIRTEAFF | TGTGCCAGTAGTATTGGGGGGCGCGGAATACGCACTGAAGCTTTCTTT
TRBJ2-1 | . | TRBD1 | TRBV6-5 | 13 | CASSYGTGDVQFF | TGTGCCAGCAGTTACGGTACAGGGGATGTGCAGTTCTTC
TRBJ1-2 | . | . | TRBV7-2 | 13 | CASSPFSGIGYTF | TGTGCCAGCAGCCCGTTTTCGGGTATTGGCTACACCTTC
TRBJ1-5 | . | . | TRBV4-1 | 16 | CASSPPRVGGLEPQHF | TGCGCCAGCAGCCCCCCTCGGGTAGGAGGGTTGGAGCCCCAGCATTTT
TRBJ2-1 | . | . | TRBV4-2 | 16 | CASSQENENRCNEQFF | TGTGCCAGCAGCCAGGAGAACGAGAACCGATGCAATGAGCAGTTCTTC
TRBJ2-1 | . | . | TRBV9 | 11 | CASSAPGQQFF | TGTGCCAGCAGCGCACCGGGACAGCAGTTCTTC
TRBJ2-7 | . | . | TRBV6-5 | 13 | CAGSGTFPYEQYF | TGTGCCGGCTCCGGGACATTCCCCTACGAGCAGTACTTC
TRBJ2-7 | . | . | TRBV20-1 | 15 | CNARLDSRLNNEQYF | TGCAATGCTAGACTAGACTCCAGACTAAACAATGAGCAGTACTTC
TRBJ1-1 | few | . | TRBV29-1 | 13 | CSHRTDLGTEAFF | TGCAGCCATCGGACAGACCTAGGGACTGAAGCTTTCTTT
TRBJ1-4 | . | . | TRBV20-1 | 15 | CSALGQFGTNEKLFF | TGCAGTGCCCTCGGACAGTTCGGAACTAATGAAAAACTGTTTTTT
TRBJ1-4 | . | . | TRBV5-1 | 14 | CASSFSGGSEKLFF | TGCGCCAGCAGCTTTTCCGGGGGCTCTGAAAAACTGTTTTTT
TRBJ2-5 | . | . | TRBV10-3 | 14 | CASSWTDYRETQYF | TGTGCCAGCTCATGGACAGACTACCGAGAGACCCAGTACTTC
TRBJ2-3 | . | . | TRBV4-2 | 17 | CASSQGSRRGNTDTQYF | TGTGCCAGCAGCCAAGGGTCCCGACGGGGGAACACAGATACGCAGTATTTT
TRBJ2-2 | few | . | TRBV12-5 | 15 | CASGFILKGTGELFF | TGTGCTAGTGGTTTTATCCTTAAAGGCACCGGGGAGCTGTTTTTT
TRBJ1-5 | few | TRBD1 | TRBV27 | 17 | CASSQGGTGGDNQPQHF | TGTGCCAGCAGCCAAGGAGGGACAGGGGGAGACAATCAGCCCCAGCATTTT
TRBJ2-7 | . | . | TRBV7-3 | 13 | CASSITGTTEQYF | TGTGCCAGCAGCATTACAGGGACAACTGAGCAGTACTTC
TRBJ2-7 | . | TRBD1 | TRBV5-1 | 20 | CTSSLARTGTGAATSYEQYF | TGCACCAGCAGCTTGGCCCGAACCGGGACAGGGGCCGCCACCTCCTACGAGCAGTACTTC
TRBJ2-6 | many | . | TRBV9 | 14 | CASSVGSGANVLTF | TGTGCCAGCAGTGTAGGTTCGGGGGCCAACGTCCTGACTTTC
TRBJ2-1 | . | . | TRBV11-2 | 13 | CASSLVGTPFGFF | TGTGCCAGCAGCTTAGTTGGGACACCCTTCGGGTTCTTC
TRBJ1-2 | . | . | TRBV4-3 | 14 | CASSQFINYGGYTF | TGCGCCAGCAGCCAATTTATAAACTATGGCGGCTACACCTTC
TRBJ2-5 | . | TRBD2 | TRBV28 | 15 | CASRIVRGVQETQYF | TGTGCCAGCAGGATCGTTCGGGGGGTTCAAGAGACCCAGTACTTC
TRBJ2-7 | few | . | TRBV20-1 | 14 | CSARGETDAYEQYF | TGCAGTGCTAGAGGCGAGACGGACGCCTACGAGCAGTACTTC
TRBJ2-5 | once | . | TRBV12-3/TRBV12-4 | 12 | CASSFPGGAQYF | TGTGCCAGCAGTTTTCCGGGTGGGGCCCAGTACTTC
TRBJ2-1 | few | . | TRBV7-2 | 13 | CASSPNPSLNQFF | TGTGCCAGCAGCCCCAACCCGAGCCTTAATCAGTTCTTC